This TCR beta chain was captured by sequencing in a study of graft-versus-host responses after intestinal transplantation. In the study overall: Each recipient received anti-thymocyte globulin induction, then tacrolimus and steroids for 2 to 3 years.

Deletions cut 0 bases from V and 4 bases from J, with 10 bases between. The germline gives CDR1 SGHRS, CDR2 YFSETQ. The CDR3 extends over 15 amino acids. The protocol was immunoSEQ multiplex PCR, while the TCRdb copy is restricted to in-frame clones and leaves out a portion. The top ten clones hold approximately 4.4% of a sample with around 12,000 clones, under 95% of them seen once. The TCR sequence derives from a human patient who received an intestinal transplant, so some T cells may come from the graft donor. This sample comprised PBMCs, obtained around 1,000 days after intestinal transplantation. V usage is TRBV5-1 and J usage is TRBJ2-2; D is unclear. In DNA, the CDR3 is TGCGCCAGCAGCTTGGAGGCCCTAGGCACCGGGGAGCTGTTTTTT. Its translation is CASSLEALGTGELFF.